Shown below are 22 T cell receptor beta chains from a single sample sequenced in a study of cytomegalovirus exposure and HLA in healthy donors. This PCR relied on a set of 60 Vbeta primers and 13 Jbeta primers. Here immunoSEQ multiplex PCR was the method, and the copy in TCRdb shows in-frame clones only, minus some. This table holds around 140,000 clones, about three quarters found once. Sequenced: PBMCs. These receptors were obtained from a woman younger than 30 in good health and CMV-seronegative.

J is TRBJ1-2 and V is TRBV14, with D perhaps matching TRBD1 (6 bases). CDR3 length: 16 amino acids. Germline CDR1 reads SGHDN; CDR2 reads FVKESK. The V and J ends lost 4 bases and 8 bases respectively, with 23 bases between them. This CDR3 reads CASSPQVGRGVGGYTF. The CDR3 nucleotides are TGTGCCAGCAGCCCCCAGGTTGGCAGGGGTGTTGGGGGCTACACCTTC. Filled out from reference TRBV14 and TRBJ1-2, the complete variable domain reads EAGVTQFPSHSVIEKGQTVTLRCDPISGHDNLYWYRRVMGKEIKFLLHFVKESKQDESGMPNNRFLAERTGGTYSTLKVQPAELEDSGVYFCASSPQVGRGVGGYTFGSGTRLTVV.

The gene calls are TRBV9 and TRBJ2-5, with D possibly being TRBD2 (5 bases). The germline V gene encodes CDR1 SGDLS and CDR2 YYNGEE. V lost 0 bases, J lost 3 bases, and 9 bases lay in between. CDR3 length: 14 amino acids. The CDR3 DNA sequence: TGTGCCAGCAGCGTAGGGACGGAGGAAGAGACCCAGTACTTC. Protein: CASSVGTEEETQYF. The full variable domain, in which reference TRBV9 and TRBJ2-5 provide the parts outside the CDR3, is DSGVTQTPKHLITATGQRVTLRCSPRSGDLSVYWYQQSLDQGLQFLIQYYNGEERAKGNILERFSAQQFPDLHSELNLSSLELGDSALYFCASSVGTEEETQYFGPGTRLLVL.

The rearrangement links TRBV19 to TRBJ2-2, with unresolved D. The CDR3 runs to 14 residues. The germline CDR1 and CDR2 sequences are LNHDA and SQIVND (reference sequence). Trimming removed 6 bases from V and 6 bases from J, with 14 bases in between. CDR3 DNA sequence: TGTGCCAGTAGCCTTTGGCCACCGTCCGGGGAGCTGTTTTTT. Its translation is CASSLWPPSGELFF.

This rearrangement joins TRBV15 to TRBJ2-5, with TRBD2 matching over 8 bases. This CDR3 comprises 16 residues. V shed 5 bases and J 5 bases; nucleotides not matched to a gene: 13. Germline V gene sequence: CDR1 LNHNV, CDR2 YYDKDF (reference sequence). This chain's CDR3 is CATSPRAGASRETQYF. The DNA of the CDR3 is TGTGCCACCAGCCCGAGAGCGGGAGCCTCCCGGGAGACCCAGTACTTC.

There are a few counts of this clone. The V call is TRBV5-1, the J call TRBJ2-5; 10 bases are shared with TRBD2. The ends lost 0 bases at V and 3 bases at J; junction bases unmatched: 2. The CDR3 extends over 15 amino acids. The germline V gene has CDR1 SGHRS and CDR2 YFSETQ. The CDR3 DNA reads TGCGCCAGCAGCTTGGCGCTAGCGGGAGAAGAGACCCAGTACTTC. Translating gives CASSLALAGEETQYF.

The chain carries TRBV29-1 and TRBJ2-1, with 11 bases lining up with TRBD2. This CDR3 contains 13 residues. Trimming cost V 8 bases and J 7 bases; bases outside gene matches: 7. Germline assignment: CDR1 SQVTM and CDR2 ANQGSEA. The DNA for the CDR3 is TGCAGCCTCAGGGCTAGCGGGAGGAATGAGCAGTTCTTC. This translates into CSLRASGRNEQFF.

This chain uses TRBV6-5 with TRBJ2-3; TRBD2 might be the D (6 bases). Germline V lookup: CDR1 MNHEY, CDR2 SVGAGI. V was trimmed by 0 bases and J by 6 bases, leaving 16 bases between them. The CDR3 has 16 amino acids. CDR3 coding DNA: TGTGCCAGCAGTTACTCGATAACCCCCCGGGGGGATACGCAGTATTTT. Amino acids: CASSYSITPRGDTQYF.

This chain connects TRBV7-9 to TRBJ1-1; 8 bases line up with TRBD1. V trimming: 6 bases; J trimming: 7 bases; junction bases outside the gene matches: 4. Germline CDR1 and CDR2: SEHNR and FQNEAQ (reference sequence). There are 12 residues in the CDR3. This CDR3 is CASSRQGNEAFF. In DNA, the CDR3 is TGTGCCAGCAGTCGACAGGGGAATGAAGCTTTCTTT. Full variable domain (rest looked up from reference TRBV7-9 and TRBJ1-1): DTGVSQNPRHKITKRGQNVTFRCDPISEHNRLYWYRQTLGQGPEFLTYFQNEAQLEKSRLLSDRFSAERPKGSFSTLEIQRTEQGDSAMYLCASSRQGNEAFFGQGTRLTVV.

CDR3 amino acids: CASSYKGRDTDTQYF. CDR3 nucleotide sequence: TGTGCCAGCAGTTACAAGGGCAGGGACACAGATACGCAGTATTTT. The rearrangement joins TRBV6-5 to TRBJ2-3; possibly TRBD1 for D (5 bases). V was pared by 2 bases and J by 2 bases, with 11 bases between. This CDR3 has 15 amino acids. Germline V gene data show CDR1 as MNHEY and CDR2 as SVGAGI.

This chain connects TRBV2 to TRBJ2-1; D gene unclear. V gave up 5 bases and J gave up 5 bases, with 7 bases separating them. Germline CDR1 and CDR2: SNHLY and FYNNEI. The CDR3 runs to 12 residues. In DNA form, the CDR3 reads TGTGCCAGCAGTAACATGGACAATGAGCAGTTCTTC. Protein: CASSNMDNEQFF.

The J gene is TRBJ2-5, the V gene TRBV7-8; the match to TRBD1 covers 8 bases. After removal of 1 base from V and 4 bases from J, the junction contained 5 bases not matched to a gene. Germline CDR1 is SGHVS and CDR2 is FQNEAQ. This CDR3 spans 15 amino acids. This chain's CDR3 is CASSLGGTGGETQYF. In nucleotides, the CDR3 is TGTGCCAGCAGCTTAGGTGGGACAGGTGGAGAGACCCAGTACTTC.

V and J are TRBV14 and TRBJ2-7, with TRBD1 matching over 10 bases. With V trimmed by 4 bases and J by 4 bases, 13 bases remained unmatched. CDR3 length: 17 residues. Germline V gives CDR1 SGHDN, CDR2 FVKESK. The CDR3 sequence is CASSPDRGLSPGYEQYF. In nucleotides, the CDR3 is TGTGCCAGCAGCCCTGACAGGGGGCTCTCCCCAGGATACGAGCAGTACTTC.

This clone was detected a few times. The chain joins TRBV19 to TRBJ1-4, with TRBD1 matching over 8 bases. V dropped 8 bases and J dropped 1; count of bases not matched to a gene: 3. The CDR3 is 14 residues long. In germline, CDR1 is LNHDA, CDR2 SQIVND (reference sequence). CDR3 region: CASDDRGTNEKLFF. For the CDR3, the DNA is TGTGCCAGTGATGACAGGGGAACTAATGAAAAACTGTTTTTT.

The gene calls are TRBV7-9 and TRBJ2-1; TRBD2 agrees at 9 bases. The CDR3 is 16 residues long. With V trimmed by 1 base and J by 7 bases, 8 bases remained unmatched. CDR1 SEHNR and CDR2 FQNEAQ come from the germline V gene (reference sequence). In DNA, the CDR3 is TGTGCCAGCAGCTTAGATCAGGGACTAGCAGCGAATGAGCAGTTCTTC. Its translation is CASSLDQGLAANEQFF.

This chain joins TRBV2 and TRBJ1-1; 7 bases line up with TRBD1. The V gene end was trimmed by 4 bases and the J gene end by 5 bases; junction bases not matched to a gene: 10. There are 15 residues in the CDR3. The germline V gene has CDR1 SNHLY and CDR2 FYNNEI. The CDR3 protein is CASSVRGGGLTEAFF. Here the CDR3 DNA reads TGTGCCAGCAGTGTGAGAGGGGGCGGCCTGACTGAAGCTTTCTTT.

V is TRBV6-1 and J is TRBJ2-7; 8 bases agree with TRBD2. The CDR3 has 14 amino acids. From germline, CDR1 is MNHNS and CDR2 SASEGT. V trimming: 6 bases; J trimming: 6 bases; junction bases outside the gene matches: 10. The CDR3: CASRASGLAGEQYF. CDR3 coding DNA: TGTGCCAGCAGAGCTAGCGGGTTGGCTGGCGAGCAGTACTTC.

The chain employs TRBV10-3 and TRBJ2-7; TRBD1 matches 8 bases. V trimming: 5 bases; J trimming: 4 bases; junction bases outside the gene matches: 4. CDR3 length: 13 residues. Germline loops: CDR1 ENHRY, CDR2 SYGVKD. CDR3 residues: CAISRQGTYEQYF. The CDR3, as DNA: TGTGCCATCAGTAGACAGGGGACTTACGAGCAGTACTTC.

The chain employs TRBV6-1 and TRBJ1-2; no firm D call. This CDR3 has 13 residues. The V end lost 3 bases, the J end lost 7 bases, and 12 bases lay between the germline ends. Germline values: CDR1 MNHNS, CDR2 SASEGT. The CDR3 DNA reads TGTGCCAGCAGTGAGGAACAGTTTACTGGCTACACCTTC. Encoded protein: CASSEEQFTGYTF.

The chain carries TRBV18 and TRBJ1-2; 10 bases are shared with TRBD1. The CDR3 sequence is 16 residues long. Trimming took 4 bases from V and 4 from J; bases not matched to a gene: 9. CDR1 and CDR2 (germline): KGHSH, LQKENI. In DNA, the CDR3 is TGTGCCAGCTCACTAGACAGGGGGCGACAACTCTATGGCTACACCTTC. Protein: CASSLDRGRQLYGYTF.

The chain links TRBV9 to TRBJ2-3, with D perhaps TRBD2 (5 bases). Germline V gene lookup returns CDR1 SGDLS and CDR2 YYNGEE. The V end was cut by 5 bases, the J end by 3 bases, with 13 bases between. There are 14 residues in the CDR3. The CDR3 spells CASSTTRGTDTQYF. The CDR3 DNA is TGTGCCAGCAGTACGACTCGCGGGACAGATACGCAGTATTTT.

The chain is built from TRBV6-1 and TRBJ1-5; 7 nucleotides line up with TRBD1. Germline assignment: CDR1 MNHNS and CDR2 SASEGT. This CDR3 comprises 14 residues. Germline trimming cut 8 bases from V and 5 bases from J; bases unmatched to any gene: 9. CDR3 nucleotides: TGTGCCAGCGATCTCCGGACAGGTGATCAGCCCCAGCATTTT. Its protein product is CASDLRTGDQPQHF.

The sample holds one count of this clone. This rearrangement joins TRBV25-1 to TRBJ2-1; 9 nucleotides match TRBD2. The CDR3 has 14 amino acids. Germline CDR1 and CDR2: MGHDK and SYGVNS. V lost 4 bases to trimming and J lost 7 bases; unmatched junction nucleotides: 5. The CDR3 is CASSVSGSWNEQFF. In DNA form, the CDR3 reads TGTGCCAGCAGTGTTAGCGGGAGTTGGAATGAGCAGTTCTTC.